This entry features one T cell receptor beta chain sequence. The antigen is unknown. The study team obtained lesional scalp punch biopsies and peripheral blood from alopecia areata patients. Once RNA had been extracted, it was reverse transcribed into cDNA to act as the sequencing template. TCRdb's table, derived via immunoSEQ multiplex PCR, lists solely in-frame clones and lacks some. The sample lists almost 35,000 clones; approximately 52% were seen once. This entry is derived from a study of CD8+ T cells in alopecia areata. Broader study findings: Clonality in lesional scalp, especially alopecia totalis/universalis, exceeded that of normal scalp.

The CDR3 totals 11 residues. Germline V gives CDR1 DFQATT, CDR2 SNEGSKA (reference sequence). The chain joins TRBV20-1 to TRBJ2-7; D is possibly TRBD2 (5 bases). The clonotype originates from a human donor with alopecia areata. The sequencing input was NKG2D-high CD8+ T cells sorted from blood. The CDR3 region is CSSGNSYEQYF. The CDR3 region has the DNA TGCAGCTCCGGGAATTCCTACGAGCAGTACTTC.